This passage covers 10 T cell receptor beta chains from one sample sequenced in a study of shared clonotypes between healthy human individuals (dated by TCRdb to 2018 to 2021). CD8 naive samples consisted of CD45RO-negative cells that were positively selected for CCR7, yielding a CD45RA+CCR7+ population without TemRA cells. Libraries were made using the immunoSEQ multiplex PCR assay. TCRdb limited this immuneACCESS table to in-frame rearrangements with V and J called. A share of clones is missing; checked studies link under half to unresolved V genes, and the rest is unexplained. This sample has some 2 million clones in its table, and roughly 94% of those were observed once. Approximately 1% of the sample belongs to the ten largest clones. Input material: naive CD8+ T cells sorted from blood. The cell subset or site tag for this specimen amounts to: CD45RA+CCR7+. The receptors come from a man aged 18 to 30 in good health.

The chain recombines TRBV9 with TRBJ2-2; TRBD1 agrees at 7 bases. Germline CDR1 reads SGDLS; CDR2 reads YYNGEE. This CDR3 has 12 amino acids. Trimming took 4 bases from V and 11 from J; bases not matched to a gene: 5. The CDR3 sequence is CASSLDRVELFF. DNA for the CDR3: TGTGCCAGCAGCCTTGACAGGGTAGAGCTGTTTTTT.

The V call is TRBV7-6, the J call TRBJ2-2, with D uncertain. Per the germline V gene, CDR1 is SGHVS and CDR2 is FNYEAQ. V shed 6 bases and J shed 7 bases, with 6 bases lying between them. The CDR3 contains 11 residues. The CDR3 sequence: CASSVVGELFF. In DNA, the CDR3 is TGTGCCAGCAGTGTTGTCGGGGAGCTGTTTTTT.

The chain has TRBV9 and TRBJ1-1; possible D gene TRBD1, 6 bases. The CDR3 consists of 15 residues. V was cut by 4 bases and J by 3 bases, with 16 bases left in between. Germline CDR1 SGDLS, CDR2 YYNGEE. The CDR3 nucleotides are TGTGCCAGCAGCCCGCGGACAGCGGAAGACACTGAAGCTTTCTTT. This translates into CASSPRTAEDTEAFF.

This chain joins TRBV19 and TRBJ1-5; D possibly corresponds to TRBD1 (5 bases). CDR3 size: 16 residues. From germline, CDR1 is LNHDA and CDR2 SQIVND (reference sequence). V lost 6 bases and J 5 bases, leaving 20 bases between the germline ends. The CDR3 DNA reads TGTGCCAGTAGCATCGGGACGGAAGCGCATCATCAGCCCCAGCATTTT. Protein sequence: CASSIGTEAHHQPQHF.

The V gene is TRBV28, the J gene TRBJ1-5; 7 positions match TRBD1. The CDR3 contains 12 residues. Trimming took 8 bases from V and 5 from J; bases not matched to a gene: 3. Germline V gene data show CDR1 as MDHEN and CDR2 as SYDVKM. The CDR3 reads CASYRGDQPQHF. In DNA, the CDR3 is TGTGCCAGCTACAGGGGCGATCAGCCCCAGCATTTT.

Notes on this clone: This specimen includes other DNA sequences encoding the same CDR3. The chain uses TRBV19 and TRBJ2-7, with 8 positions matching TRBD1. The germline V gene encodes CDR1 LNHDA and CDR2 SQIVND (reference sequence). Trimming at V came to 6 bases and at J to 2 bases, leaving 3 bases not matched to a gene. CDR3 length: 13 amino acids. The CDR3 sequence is CASSMDRAYEQYF. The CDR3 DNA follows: TGTGCCAGTAGCATGGACAGGGCCTACGAGCAGTACTTC.

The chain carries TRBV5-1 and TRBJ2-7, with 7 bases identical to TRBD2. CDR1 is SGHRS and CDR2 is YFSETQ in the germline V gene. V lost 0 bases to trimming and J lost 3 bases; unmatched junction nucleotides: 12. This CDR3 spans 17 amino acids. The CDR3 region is CASSLGASRAGVYEQYF. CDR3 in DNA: TGCGCCAGCAGCTTGGGTGCCTCTAGGGCGGGGGTCTACGAGCAGTACTTC.

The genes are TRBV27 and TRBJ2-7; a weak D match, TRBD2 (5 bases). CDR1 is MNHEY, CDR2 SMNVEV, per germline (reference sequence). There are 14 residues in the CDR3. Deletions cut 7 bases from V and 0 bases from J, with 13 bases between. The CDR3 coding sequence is TGTGCCAGCACCGCGGACTGGACCTCCTACGAGCAGTACTTC. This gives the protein CASTADWTSYEQYF.

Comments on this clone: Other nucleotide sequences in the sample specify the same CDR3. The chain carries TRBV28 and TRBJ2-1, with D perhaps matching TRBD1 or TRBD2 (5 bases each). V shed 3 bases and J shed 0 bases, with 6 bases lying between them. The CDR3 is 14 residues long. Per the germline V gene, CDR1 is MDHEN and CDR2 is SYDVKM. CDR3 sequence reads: CASSLRGSYNEQFF. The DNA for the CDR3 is TGTGCCAGCAGTTTGAGGGGCTCCTACAATGAGCAGTTCTTC.

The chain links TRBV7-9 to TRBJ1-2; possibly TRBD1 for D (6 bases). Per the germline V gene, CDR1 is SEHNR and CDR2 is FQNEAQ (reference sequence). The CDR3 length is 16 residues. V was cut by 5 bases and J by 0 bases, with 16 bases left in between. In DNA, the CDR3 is TGTGCCAGCAGCCCCAACAGGGTCCCTTCTAACTATGGCTACACCTTC. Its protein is CASSPNRVPSNYGYTF.